This T cell receptor beta chain was captured in a study of T cell changes during pregnancy in multiple sclerosis. With 3 bases clipped from V and 6 bases from J, the junction kept 14 bases outside the gene matches. The CDR3 length is 17 residues. Looked up from germline, CDR1 is SGHRS and CDR2 is YFSETQ. This clone has only one observation. TCRdb keeps only in-frame clones here, not all; method: immunoSEQ multiplex PCR. The data show 27,000 or so clones, with around nine tenths seen just once and 8% to 9% held by the top ten. This TCR was recovered from a female donor with multiple sclerosis, enrolled in a pregnancy study. V usage is TRBV5-1 and J usage is TRBJ2-3; 9 bases are a match to TRBD1. Specimen: CD8+ T cells from peripheral blood mononuclear cells, collected in the second trimester of pregnancy. This CDR3 reads CASSSEGQGTGLDTQYF. The CDR3 nucleotides are TGCGCCAGCAGCTCGGAAGGACAGGGGACTGGGTTGGATACGCAGTATTTT.